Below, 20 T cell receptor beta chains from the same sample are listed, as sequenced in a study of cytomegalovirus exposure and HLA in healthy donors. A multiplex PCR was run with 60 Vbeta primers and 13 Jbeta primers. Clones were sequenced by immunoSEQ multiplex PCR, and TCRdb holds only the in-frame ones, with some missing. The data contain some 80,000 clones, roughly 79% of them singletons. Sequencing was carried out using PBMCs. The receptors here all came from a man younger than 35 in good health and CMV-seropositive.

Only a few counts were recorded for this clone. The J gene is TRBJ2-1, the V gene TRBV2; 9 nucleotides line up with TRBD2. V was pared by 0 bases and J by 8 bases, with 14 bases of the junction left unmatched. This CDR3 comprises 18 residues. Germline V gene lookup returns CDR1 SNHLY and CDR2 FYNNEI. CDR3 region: CASSEARGTSLRYDEQFF. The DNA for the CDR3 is TGTGCCAGCAGTGAAGCGCGTGGGACTAGCCTTCGATACGATGAGCAGTTCTTC.

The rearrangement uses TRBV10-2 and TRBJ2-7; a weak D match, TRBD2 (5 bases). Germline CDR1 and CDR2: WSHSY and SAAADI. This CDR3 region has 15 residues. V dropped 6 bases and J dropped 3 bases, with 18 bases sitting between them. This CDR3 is CASRAGLLAFYEQYF. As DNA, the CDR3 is TGCGCCAGCAGGGCCGGACTTCTAGCCTTCTACGAGCAGTACTTC.

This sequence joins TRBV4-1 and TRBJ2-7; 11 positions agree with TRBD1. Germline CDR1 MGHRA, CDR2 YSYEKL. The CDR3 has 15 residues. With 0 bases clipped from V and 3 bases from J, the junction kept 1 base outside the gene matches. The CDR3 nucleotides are TGCGCCAGCAGCCAAGAGGACAGGGGGCTCTACGAGCAGTACTTC. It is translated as CASSQEDRGLYEQYF.

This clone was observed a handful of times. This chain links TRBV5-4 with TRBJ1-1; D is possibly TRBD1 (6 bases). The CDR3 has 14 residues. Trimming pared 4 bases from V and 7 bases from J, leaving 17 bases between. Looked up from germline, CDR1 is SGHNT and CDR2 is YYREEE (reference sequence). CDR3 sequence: CASSQGWAGDEAFF. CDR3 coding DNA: TGTGCCAGCAGCCAGGGGTGGGCAGGGGATGAAGCTTTCTTT.

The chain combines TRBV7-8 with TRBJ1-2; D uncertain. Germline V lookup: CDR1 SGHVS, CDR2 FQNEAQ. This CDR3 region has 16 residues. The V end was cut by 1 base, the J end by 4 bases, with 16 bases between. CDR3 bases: TGTGCCAGCAGCTTAGGTCACTCAGCGATCATCTATGGCTACACCTTC. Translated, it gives CASSLGHSAIIYGYTF.

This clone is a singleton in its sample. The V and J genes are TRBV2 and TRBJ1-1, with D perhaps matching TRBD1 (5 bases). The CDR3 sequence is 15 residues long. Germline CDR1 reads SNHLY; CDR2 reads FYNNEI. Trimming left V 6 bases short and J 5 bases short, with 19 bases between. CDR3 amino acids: CASSSQGGAVTEAFF. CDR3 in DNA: TGTGCCAGCAGCTCCCAGGGTGGGGCTGTAACTGAAGCTTTCTTT.

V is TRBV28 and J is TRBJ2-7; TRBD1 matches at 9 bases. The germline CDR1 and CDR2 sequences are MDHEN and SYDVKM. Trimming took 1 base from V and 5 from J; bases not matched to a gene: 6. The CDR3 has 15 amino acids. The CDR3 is CASSLSDRGRNEQYF. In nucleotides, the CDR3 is TGTGCCAGCAGTTTATCGGACAGGGGACGGAACGAGCAGTACTTC. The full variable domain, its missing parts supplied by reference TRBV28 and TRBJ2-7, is DVKVTQSSRYLVKRTGEKVFLECVQDMDHENMFWYRQDPGLGLRLIYFSYDVKMKEKGDIPEGYSVSREKKERFSLILESASTNQTSMYLCASSLSDRGRNEQYFGPGTRLTVT.

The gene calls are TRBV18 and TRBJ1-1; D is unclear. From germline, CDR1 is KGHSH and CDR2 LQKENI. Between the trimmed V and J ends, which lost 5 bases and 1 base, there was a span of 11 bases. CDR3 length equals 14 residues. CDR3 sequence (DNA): TGTGCCAGCTCAGGAGGACGGGAGAACACTGAAGCTTTCTTT. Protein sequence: CASSGGRENTEAFF.

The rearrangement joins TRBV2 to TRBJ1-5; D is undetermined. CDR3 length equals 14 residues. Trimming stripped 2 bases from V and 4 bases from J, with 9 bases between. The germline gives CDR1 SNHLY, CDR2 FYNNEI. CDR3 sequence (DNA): TGTGCCAGCAGTGAAAACTATCCAAATCAGCCCCAGCATTTT. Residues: CASSENYPNQPQHF.

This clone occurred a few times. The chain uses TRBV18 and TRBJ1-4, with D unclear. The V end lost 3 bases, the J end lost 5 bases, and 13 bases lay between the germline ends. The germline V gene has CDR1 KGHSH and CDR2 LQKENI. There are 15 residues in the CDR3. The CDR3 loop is CASSPSPTTNEKLFF. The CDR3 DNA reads TGTGCCAGCTCACCCTCCCCTACTACAAATGAAAAACTGTTTTTT.

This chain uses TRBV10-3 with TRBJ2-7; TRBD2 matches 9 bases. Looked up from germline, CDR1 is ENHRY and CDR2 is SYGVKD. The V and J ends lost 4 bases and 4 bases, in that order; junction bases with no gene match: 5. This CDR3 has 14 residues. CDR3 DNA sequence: TGTGCCATCAGTGTCGGCCTAGCGGGATACGAGCAGTACTTC. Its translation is CAISVGLAGYEQYF.

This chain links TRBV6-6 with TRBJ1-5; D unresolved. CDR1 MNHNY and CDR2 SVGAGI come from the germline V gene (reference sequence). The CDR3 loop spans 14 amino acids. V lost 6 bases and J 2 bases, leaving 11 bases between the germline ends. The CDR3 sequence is CASSKTDGNQPQHF. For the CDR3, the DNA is TGTGCCAGCAGCAAAACTGATGGCAATCAGCCCCAGCATTTT.

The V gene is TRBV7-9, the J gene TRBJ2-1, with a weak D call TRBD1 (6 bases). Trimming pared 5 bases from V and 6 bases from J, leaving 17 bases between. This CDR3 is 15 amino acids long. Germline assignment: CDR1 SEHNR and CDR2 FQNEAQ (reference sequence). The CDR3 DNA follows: TGTGCCAGCAGCGCCCCCCACAGGGTTACCAATGAGCAGTTCTTC. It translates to CASSAPHRVTNEQFF.

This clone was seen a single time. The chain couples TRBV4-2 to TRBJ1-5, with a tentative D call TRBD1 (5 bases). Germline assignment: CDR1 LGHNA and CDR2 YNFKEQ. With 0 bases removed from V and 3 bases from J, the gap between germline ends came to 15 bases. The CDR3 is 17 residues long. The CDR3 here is CASSQDFQGGDNQPQHF. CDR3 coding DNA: TGTGCCAGCAGCCAAGATTTTCAGGGAGGAGACAATCAGCCCCAGCATTTT.

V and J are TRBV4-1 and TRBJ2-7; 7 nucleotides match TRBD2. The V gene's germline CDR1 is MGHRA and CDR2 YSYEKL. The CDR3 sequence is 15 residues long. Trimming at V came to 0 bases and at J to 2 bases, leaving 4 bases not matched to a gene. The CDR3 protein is CASSQEGGSPYEQYF. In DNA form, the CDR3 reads TGCGCCAGCAGCCAAGAAGGCGGGAGTCCCTACGAGCAGTACTTC.

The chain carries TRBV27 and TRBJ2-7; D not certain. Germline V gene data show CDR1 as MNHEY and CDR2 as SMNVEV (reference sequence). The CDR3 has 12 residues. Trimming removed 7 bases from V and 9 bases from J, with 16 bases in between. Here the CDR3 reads CASTTGEDRQYF. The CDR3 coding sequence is TGTGCCAGCACCACTGGTGAGGATAGGCAGTACTTC.

The CDR3 DNA reads as TGTGCCAGTAGAGCTCACCGGACAGCCAATGAGCAGTTCTTC. It encodes CASRAHRTANEQFF. J is TRBJ2-1 and V is TRBV19; weak D call: TRBD1 (6 bases). V shed 6 bases and J shed 6 bases, with 15 bases lying between them. Germline V lookup: CDR1 LNHDA, CDR2 SQIVND (reference sequence). This CDR3 has 14 amino acids. The variable domain in full, with the rest retrieved from reference TRBV19 and TRBJ2-1, is DGGITQSPKYLFRKEGQNVTLSCEQNLNHDAMYWYRQDPGQGLRLIYYSQIVNDFQKGDIAEGYSVSREKKESFPLTVTSAQKNPTAFYLCASRAHRTANEQFFGPGTRLTVL.

The CDR3 region is CSVEIPGTSTYEQYF. The CDR3 DNA follows: TGCAGCGTTGAAATTCCCGGGACATCCACCTACGAGCAGTACTTC. J is TRBJ2-7 and V is TRBV29-1, with a possible D match to TRBD1 (6 bases). CDR3 size: 15 residues. The germline CDR1 and CDR2 sequences are SQVTM and ANQGSEA. The ends were cut back, 2 bases at V and 2 bases at J, with 16 bases in the middle.

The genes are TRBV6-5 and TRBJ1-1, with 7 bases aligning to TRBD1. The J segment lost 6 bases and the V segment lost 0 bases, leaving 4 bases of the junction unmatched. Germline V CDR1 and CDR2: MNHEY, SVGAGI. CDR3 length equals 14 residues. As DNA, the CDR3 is TGTGCCAGCAGTTACTCGAGGGGGCAGGCTGAAGCTTTCTTT. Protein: CASSYSRGQAEAFF.

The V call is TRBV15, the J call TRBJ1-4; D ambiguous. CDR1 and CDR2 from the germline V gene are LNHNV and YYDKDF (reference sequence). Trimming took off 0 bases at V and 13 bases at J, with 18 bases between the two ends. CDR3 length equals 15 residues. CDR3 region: CATSRDGSPGARLFF. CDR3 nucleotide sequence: TGTGCCACCAGCAGAGATGGAAGTCCCGGTGCTAGACTGTTTTTT.